This T cell receptor beta chain was retrieved from a study of T cell changes during pregnancy in multiple sclerosis. Repertoires were generated with immunoSEQ multiplex PCR, while TCRdb's copy carries only in-frame clones and drops some. There are 30,000 to 35,000 clones in the sample; around 90% occur only once, and 0.5% to 0.65% lies in the top ten. The V and J ends lost 6 bases and 2 bases, in that order; junction bases with no gene match: 7. CDR3 length: 15 amino acids. The germline CDR1 and CDR2 sequences are SGDLS and YYNGEE. The sample in question was CD4+ T cells from peripheral blood mononuclear cells, obtained in the third trimester of pregnancy. The gene calls are TRBV9 and TRBJ1-4, with TRBD1 matching over 7 bases. This receptor was taken from a female donor in good health, enrolled as a control in a pregnancy study. CDR3 loop: CASNQWDSTNEKLFF. The CDR3 nucleotides are TGTGCCAGCAACCAGTGGGACAGTACTAATGAAAAACTGTTTTTT.